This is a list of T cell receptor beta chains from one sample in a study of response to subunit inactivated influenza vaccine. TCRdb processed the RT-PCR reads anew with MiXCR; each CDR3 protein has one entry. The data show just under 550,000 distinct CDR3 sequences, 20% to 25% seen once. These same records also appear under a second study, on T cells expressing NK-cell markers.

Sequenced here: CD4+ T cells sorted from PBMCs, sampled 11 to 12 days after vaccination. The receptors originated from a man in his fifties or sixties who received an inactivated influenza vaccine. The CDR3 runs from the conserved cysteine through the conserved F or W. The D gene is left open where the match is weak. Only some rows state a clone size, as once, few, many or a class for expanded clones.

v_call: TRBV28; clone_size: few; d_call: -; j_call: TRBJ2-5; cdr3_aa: CASNPGYEGAGSETQYF; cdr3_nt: TGTGCCAGCAACCCTGGGTACGAGGGAGCAGGGTCTGAGACCCAGTACTTC
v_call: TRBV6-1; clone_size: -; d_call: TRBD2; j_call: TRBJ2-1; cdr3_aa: CASSPRSASGTNEQFF; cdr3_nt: TGTGCCAGCAGTCCCCGGTCGGCTAGCGGGACCAATGAGCAGTTCTTC
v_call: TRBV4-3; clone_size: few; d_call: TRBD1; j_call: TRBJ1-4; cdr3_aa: CASSQDLRQGGEKLFF; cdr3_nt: TGCGCCAGCAGCCAAGATCTTCGACAGGGGGGTGAAAAACTGTTTTTT
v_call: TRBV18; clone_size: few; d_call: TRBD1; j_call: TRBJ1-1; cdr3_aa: CASSPRTGLDTEAFF; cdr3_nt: TGTGCCAGCTCACCGAGGACAGGGTTGGACACTGAAGCTTTCTTT
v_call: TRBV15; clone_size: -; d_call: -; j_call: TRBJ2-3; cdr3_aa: CATSRDLSPDTQYF; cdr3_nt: TGTGCCACCAGCAGAGATTTAAGCCCAGATACGCAGTATTTT
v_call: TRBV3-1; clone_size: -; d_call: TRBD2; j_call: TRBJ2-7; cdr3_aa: CASSQGGRTSVSF; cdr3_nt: TGTGCCAGCAGCCAAGGGGGCCGGACTAGCGTGTCCTTC
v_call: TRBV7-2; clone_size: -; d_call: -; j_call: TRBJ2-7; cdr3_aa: CASSTGAELSEQYF; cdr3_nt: TGTGCCAGCAGCACGGGGGCAGAGTTAAGCGAGCAGTACTTC
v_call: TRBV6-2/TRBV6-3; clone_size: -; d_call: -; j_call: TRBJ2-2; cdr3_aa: CASTFTLGVGTGELFF; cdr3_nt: TGTGCCAGCACCTTTACATTGGGGGTCGGCACCGGGGAGCTGTTTTTT
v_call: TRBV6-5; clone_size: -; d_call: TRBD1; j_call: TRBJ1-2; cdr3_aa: CASRYLARGSHGYTF; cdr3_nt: TGTGCCAGCAGATATTTGGCCAGGGGGAGCCACGGCTACACCTTC
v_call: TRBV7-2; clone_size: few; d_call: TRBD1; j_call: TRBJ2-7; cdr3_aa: CASAGRAGTGVYEQYF; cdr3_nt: TGTGCCAGCGCGGGTAGGGCCGGGACAGGGGTCTACGAGCAGTACTTC
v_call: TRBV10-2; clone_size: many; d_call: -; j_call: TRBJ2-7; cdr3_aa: CASSELGRGEQYF; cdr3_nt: TGCGCCAGCAGTGAGTTGGGCAGGGGTGAGCAGTACTTC
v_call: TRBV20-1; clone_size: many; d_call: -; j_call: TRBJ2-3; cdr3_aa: CSARDNYADTQYF; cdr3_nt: TGCAGTGCTAGAGATAACTACGCAGATACGCAGTATTTT
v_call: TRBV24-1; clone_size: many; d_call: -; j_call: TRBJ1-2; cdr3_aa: CATSDVRDHGYTF; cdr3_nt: TGTGCCACCAGTGATGTCCGGGACCATGGCTACACCTTC
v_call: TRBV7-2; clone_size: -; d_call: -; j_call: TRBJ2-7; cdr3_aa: CASSSREGRYEQYF; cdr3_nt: TGTGCCAGCAGCTCTCGGGAAGGTAGATACGAGCAGTACTTC
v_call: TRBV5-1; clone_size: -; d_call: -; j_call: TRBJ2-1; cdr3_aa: CASSLNRRNEQFF; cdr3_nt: TGCGCCAGCAGCTTGAACAGGCGAAATGAGCAGTTCTTC
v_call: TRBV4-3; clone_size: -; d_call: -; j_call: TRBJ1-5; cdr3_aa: CASSQGTRQPQHF; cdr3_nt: TGCGCCAGCAGCCAAGGCACACGACAGCCCCAGCATTTT
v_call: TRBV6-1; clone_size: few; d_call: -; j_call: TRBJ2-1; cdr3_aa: CASSIRGNSYNEQFF; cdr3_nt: TGTGCCAGCAGTATCAGGGGAAACTCCTACAATGAGCAGTTCTTC
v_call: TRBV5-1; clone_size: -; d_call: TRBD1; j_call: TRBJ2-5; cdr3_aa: CASRDRGQETQYF; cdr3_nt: TGCGCCAGCAGGGACAGGGGGCAAGAGACCCAGTACTTC
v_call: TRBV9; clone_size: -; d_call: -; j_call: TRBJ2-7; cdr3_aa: CASSVAQGGDEQYF; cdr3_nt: TGTGCCAGCAGCGTAGCACAGGGAGGCGACGAGCAGTACTTC
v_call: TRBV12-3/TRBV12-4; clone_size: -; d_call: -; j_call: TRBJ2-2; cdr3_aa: CASSRSGDTGELFF; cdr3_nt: TGTGCCAGCAGCCGATCGGGAGACACCGGGGAGCTGTTTTTT
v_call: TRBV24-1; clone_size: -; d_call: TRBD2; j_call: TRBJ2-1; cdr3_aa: CATSDPGGGHNEQFF; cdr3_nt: TGTGCCACCAGTGATCCGGGCGGGGGGCACAATGAGCAGTTCTTC
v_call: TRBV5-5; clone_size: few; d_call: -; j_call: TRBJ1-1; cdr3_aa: CASSLDQGYTEAFF; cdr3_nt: TGTGCCAGCAGCTTGGACCAAGGGTACACTGAAGCTTTCTTT
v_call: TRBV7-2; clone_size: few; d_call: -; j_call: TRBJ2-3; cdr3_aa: CASSLAVDTQYF; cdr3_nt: TGTGCCAGCAGCTTAGCTGTTGACACGCAGTATTTT
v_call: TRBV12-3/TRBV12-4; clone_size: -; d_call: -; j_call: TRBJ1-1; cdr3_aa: CASRKSSGGTEAFF; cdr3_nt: TGTGCCAGCAGAAAAAGTTCGGGGGGAACTGAAGCTTTCTTT
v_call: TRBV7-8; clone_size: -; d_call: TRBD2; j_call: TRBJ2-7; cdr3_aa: CASSFRTSGDLYEQYF; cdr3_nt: TGTGCCAGCAGCTTTCGGACTAGCGGGGACCTCTACGAGCAGTACTTC
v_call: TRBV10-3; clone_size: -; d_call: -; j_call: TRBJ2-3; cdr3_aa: CATLGGITDTQYF; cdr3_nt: TGTGCCACCCTAGGGGGGATCACAGATACGCAGTATTTT
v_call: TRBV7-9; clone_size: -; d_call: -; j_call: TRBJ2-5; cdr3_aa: CASSLYAGQETQYF; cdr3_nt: TGTGCCAGCAGCTTATATGCGGGGCAAGAGACCCAGTACTTC
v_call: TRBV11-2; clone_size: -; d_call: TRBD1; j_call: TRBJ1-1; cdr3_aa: CASSLTGGVGEAFF; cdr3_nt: TGTGCCAGCAGCTTGACAGGGGGCGTTGGTGAAGCTTTCTTT
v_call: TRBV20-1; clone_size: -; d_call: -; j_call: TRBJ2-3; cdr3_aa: CSARVGWTSTDTQYF; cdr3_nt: TGCAGTGCTAGAGTAGGGTGGACGAGCACAGATACGCAGTATTTT
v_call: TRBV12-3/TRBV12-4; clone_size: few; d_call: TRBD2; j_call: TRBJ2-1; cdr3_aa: CASTNSGGAYNEQFF; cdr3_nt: TGTGCCAGCACCAATAGCGGGGGGGCTTACAATGAGCAGTTCTTC
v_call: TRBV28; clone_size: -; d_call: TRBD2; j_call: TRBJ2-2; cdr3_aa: CASSETSATGELFF; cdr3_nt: TGTGCCAGCAGCGAGACTAGCGCCACCGGGGAGCTGTTTTTT
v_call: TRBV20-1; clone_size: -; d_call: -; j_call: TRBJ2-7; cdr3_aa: CSANPGQTYEQYF; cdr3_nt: TGCAGTGCTAACCCGGGGCAAACCTACGAGCAGTACTTC
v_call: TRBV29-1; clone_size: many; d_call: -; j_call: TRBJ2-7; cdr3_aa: CSVRLLGSPGEQYF; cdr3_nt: TGCAGCGTTAGGCTCCTCGGGTCCCCGGGCGAGCAGTACTTC
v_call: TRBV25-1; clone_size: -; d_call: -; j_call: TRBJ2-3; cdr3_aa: CASSKSTVDTQYF; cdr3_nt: TGTGCCAGCAGTAAATCGACGGTGGATACGCAGTATTTT
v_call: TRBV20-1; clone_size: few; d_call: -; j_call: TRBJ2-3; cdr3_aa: CSAPKSRAASTDTQYF; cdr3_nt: TGCAGTGCTCCTAAAAGCCGGGCAGCCTCAACAGATACGCAGTATTTT
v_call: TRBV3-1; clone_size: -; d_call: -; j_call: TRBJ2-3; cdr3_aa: CASSQFLRDTQYF; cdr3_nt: TGTGCCAGCAGCCAATTCCTCAGGGATACGCAGTATTTT
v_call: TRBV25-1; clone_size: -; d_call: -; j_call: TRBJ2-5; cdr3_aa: CASRDVGGPETQYF; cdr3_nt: TGTGCCAGCAGGGACGTTGGGGGTCCTGAGACCCAGTACTTC
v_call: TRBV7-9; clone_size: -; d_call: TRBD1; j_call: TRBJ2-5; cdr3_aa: CASSLRQGNGETQYF; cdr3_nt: TGTGCCAGCAGCCTACGACAGGGAAATGGAGAGACCCAGTACTTC
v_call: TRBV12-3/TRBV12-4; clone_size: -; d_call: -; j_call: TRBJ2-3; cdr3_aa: CASSWDTSSTDTQYF; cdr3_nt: TGTGCCAGCAGTTGGGACACCTCTAGCACAGATACGCAGTATTTT
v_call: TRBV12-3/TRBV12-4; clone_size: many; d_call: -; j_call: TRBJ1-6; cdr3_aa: CASSTGISPLHF; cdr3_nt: TGTGCCAGCAGTACAGGGATCTCACCCCTCCACTTT
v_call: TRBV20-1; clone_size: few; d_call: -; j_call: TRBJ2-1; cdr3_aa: CSARFDSNEQFF; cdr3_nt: TGCAGTGCTAGATTTGACAGCAATGAGCAGTTCTTC
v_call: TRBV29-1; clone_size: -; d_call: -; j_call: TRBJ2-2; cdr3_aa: CSVELPHQGTPGELFF; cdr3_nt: TGCAGCGTTGAATTACCCCACCAGGGCACACCGGGGGAGCTGTTTTTT
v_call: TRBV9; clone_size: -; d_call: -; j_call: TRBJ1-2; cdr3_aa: CASSVGTGPTEGYTF; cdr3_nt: TGTGCCAGCAGCGTTGGGACCGGGCCTACGGAAGGCTACACCTTC
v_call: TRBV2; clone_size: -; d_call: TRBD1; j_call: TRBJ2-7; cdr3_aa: CASSESGFGTVSYEQYF; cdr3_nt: TGTGCCAGCAGTGAATCTGGTTTCGGGACAGTATCCTACGAGCAGTACTTC
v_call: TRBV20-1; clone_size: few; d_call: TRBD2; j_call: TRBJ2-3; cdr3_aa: CSAREASGSEQYF; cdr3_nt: TGCAGTGCTAGAGAAGCTAGCGGGAGCGAGCAGTATTTT
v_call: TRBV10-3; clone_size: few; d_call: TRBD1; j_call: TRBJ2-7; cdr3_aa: CAISEGDRGSYEQYF; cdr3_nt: TGTGCCATCAGTGAGGGTGACAGGGGCTCCTACGAGCAGTACTTC
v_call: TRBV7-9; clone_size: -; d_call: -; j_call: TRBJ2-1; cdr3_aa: CASRGVGDEQFF; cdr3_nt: TGTGCCAGCAGGGGAGTTGGGGATGAGCAGTTCTTC
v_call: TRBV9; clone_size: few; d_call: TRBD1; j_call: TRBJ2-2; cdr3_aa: CASSVPGTGNTGELFF; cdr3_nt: TGTGCCAGCAGCGTTCCCGGGACAGGAAACACCGGGGAGCTGTTTTTT
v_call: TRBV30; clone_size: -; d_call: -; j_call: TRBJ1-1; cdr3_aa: CAWNLGGTNTEAFF; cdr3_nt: TGTGCCTGGAACCTTGGGGGTACGAACACTGAAGCTTTCTTT
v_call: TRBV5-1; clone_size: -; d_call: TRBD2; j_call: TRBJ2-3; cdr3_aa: CASSATGGLDTQYF; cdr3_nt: TGCGCCAGCAGCGCCACCGGGGGGTTAGATACGCAGTATTTT
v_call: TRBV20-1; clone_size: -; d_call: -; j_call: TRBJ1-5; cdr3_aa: CSANEGGRRDQPQHF; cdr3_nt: TGCAGTGCCAACGAGGGGGGGCGCAGGGATCAGCCCCAGCATTTT